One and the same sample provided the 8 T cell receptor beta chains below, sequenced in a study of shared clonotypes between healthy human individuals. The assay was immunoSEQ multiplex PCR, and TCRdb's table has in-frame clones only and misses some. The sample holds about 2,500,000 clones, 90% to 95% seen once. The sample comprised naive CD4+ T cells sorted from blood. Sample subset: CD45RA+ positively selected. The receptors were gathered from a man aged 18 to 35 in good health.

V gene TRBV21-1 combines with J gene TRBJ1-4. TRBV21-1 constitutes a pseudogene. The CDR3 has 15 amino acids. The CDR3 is CASSLRFGRGEKLFF. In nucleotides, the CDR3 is TGTGCCAGCAGCCTACGGTTTGGGCGGGGTGAAAAACTGTTTTTT.

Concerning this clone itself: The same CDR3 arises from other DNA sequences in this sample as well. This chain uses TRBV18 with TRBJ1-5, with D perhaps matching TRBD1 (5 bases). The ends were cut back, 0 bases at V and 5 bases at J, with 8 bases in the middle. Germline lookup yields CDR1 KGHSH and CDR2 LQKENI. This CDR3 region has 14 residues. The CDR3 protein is CASSPPGGDQPQHF. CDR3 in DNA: TGTGCCAGCTCACCACCTGGGGGGGATCAGCCCCAGCATTTT.

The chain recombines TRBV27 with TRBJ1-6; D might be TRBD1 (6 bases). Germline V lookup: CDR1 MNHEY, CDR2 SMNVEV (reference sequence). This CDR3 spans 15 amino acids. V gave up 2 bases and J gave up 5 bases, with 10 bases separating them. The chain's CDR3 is CASSLREGDNSPLHF. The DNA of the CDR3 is TGTGCCAGCAGTTTACGGGAGGGGGATAATTCACCCCTCCACTTT.

The CDR3 coding sequence is TGTGCCAGCAGCTCCGCCGGGACTAACTATGGCTACACCTTC. Translating gives CASSSAGTNYGYTF. The chain couples TRBV5-8 to TRBJ1-2; D uncertain. CDR1 and CDR2 (germline): SGHTS, YDEGEE. CDR3 size: 14 residues. The V end was cut by 3 bases, the J end by 0 bases, with 9 bases between.

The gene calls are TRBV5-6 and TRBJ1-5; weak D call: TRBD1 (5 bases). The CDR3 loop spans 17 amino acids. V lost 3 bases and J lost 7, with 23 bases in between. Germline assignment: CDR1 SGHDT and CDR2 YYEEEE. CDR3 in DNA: TGTGCCAGCAGCTCCTTCGTATTGGACAAAAGTTTGCAGCCCCAGCATTTT. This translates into CASSSFVLDKSLQPQHF.

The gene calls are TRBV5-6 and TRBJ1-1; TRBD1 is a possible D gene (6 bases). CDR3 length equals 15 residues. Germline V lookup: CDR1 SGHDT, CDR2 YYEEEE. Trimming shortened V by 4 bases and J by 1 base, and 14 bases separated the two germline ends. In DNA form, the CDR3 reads TGTGCCAGCAGCCTAGACAGGACTCCGAACACTGAAGCTTTCTTT. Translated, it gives CASSLDRTPNTEAFF.

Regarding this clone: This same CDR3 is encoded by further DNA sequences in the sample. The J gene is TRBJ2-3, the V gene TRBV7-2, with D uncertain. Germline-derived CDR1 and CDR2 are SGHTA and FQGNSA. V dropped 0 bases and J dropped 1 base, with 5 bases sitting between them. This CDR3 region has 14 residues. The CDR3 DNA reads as TGTGCCAGCAGCTTAGCGCCAGGCACAGATACGCAGTATTTT. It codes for CASSLAPGTDTQYF.

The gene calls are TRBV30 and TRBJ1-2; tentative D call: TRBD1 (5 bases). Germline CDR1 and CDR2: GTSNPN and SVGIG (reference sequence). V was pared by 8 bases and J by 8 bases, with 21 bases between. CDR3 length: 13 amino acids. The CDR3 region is CALEAGNFGGYTF. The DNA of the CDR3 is TGTGCCCTCGAGGCAGGGAACTTCGGAGGCTACACCTTC.